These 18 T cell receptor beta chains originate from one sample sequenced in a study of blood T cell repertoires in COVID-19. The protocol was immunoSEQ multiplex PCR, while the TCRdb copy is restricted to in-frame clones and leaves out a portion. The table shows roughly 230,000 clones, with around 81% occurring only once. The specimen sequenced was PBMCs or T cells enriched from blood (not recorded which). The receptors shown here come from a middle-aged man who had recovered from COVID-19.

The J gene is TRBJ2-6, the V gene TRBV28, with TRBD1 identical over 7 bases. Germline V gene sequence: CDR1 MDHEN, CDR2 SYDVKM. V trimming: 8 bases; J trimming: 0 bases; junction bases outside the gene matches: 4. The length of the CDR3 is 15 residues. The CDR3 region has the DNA TGTGCCAGCGGTGGGACAGCCTCTGGGGCCAACGTCCTGACTTTC. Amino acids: CASGGTASGANVLTF.

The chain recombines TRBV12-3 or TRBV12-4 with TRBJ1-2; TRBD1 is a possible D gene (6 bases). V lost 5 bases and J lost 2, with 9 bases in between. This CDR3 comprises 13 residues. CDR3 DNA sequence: TGTGCCAGCAGTGGACAGATGAACTATGGCTACACCTTC. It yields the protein CASSGQMNYGYTF.

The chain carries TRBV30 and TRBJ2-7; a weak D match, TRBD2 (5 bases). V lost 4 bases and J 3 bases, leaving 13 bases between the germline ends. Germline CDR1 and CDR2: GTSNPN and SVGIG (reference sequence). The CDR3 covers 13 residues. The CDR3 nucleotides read TGTGCCTGGACTGCGGGCCCGCTCTACGAGCAGTACTTC. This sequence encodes CAWTAGPLYEQYF. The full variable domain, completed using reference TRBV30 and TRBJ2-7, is SQTIHQWPATLVQPVGSPLSLECTVEGTSNPNLYWYRQAAGRGLQLLFYSVGIGQISSEVPQNLSASRPQDRQFILSSKKLLLSDSGFYLCAWTAGPLYEQYFGPGTRLTVT.

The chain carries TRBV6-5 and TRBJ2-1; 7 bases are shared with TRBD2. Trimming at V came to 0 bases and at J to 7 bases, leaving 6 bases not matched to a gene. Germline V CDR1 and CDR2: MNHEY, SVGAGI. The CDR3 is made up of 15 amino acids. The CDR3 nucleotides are TGTGCCAGCAGTTACTCGCCGGGAGCGGGGAATGAGCAGTTCTTC. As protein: CASSYSPGAGNEQFF.

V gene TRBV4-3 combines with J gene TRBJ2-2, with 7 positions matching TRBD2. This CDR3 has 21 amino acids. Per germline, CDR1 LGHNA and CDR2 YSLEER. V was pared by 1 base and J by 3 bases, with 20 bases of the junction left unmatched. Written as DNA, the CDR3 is TGCGCCAGCAGCCAAGGACCGGGTCGGGCTGGCGGGAGTATGGACACCGGGGAGCTGTTTTTT. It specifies CASSQGPGRAGGSMDTGELFF.

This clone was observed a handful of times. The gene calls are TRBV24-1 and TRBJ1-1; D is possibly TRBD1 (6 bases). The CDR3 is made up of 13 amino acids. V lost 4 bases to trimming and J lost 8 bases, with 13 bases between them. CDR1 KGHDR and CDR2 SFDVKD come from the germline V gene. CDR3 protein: CATSDTTGTEAFF. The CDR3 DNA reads TGTGCCACCAGTGACACTACCGGGACAGAAGCTTTCTTT.

The CDR3 DNA sequence: TGTGCCAGCAGCGTTGGAGGCGGGAGGGCTTCCTACGAGCAGTACTTC. It yields the protein CASSVGGGRASYEQYF. The rearrangement links TRBV9 to TRBJ2-7, with 9 bases identical to TRBD2. CDR3 size: 16 residues. CDR1 and CDR2 from the germline V gene are SGDLS and YYNGEE. The V gene end was trimmed by 2 bases and the J gene end by 1 base; junction bases not matched to a gene: 7.

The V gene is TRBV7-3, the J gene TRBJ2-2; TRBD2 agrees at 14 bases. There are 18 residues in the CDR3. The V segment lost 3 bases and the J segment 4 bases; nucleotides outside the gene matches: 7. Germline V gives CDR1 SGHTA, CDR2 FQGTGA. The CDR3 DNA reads TGTGCCAGCAGCTTGGGACTAGCGGGAGTAATCGGCACCGGGGAGCTGTTTTTT. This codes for CASSLGLAGVIGTGELFF. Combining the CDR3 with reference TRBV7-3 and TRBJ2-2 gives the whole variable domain GAGVSQTPSNKVTEKGKYVELRCDPISGHTALYWYRQSLGQGPEFLIYFQGTGAADDSGLPNDRFFAVRPEGSVSTLKIQRTERGDSAVYLCASSLGLAGVIGTGELFFGEGSRLTVL.

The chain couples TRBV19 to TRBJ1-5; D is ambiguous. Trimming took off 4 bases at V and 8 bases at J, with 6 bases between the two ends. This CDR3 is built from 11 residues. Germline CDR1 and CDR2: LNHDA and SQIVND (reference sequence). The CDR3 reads CASSNQKPQHF. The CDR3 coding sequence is TGTGCCAGTAGTAATCAAAAGCCCCAGCATTTT.

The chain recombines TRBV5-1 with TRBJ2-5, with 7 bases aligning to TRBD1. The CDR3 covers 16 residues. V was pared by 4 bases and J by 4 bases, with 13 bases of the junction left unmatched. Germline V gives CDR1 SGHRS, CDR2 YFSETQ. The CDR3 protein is CASSTGILQGLETQYF. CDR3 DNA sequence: TGCGCCAGCAGCACAGGAATTTTACAGGGGTTAGAGACCCAGTACTTC.

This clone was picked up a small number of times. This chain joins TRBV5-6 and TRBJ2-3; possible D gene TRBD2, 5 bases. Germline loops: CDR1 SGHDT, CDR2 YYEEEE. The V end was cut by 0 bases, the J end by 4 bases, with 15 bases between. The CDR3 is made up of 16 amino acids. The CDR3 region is CASSLGRVSRADTQYF. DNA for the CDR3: TGTGCCAGCAGCTTGGGGCGGGTCAGTCGCGCAGATACGCAGTATTTT.

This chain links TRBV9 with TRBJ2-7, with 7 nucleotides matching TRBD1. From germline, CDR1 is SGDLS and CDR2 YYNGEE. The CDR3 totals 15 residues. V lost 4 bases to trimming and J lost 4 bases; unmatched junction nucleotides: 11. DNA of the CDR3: TGTGCCAGCAGCCCGACAGGGACAACACCGTACGAGCAGTACTTC. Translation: CASSPTGTTPYEQYF.

As DNA, the CDR3 is TGTGCCAGCAGCCAAGACGAGAATGGCTACACCTTC. Protein product: CASSQDENGYTF. V and J are TRBV3-1 (or the pseudogene TRBV3-2) and TRBJ1-2; D is unresolved. This CDR3 spans 12 amino acids. The germline CDR1 and CDR2 sequences are LGHDT and YNNKEL (reference sequence). V lost 0 bases and J lost 6, with 5 bases in between.

CDR3 in amino acids: CASSESRAAAHSGANVLTF. The CDR3 DNA is TGCGCCAGCAGTGAGTCGAGGGCAGCCGCCCACTCTGGGGCCAACGTCCTGACTTTC. The chain combines TRBV10-1 with TRBJ2-6, with a possible D match to TRBD2 (5 bases). CDR3 length equals 19 residues. Germline CDR1 is WNHNN and CDR2 is SYGVQD (reference sequence). Deletions cut 0 bases from V and 0 bases from J, with 15 bases between.

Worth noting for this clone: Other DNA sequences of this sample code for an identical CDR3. The CDR3 sequence is CASSLPGQLNTEAFF. The CDR3 DNA reads TGTGCCAGCAGTTTGCCGGGACAGTTAAACACTGAAGCTTTCTTT. The chain links TRBV28 to TRBJ1-1; 7 nucleotides line up with TRBD1. The J segment lost 2 bases and the V segment lost 3 bases, leaving 6 bases of the junction unmatched. CDR1 and CDR2 (germline): MDHEN, SYDVKM. This CDR3 spans 15 amino acids.

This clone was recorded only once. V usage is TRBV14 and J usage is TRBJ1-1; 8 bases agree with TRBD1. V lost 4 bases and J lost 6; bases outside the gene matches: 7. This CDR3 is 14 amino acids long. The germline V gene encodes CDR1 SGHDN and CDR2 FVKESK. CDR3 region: CASSPDRGSAEAFF. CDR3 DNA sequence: TGTGCCAGCAGCCCCGACAGGGGCTCGGCTGAAGCTTTCTTT.

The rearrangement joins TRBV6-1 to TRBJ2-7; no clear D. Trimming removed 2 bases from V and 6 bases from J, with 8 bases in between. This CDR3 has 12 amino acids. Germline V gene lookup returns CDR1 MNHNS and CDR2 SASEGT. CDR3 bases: TGTGCCAGCAGTGAAATCACAGTCGAGCAGTACTTC. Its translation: CASSEITVEQYF.

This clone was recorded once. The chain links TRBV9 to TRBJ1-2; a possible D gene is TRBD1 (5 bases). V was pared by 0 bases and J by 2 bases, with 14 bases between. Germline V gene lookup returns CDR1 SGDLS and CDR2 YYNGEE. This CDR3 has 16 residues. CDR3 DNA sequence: TGTGCCAGCAGCGTAGCTCTTGACAGTGTGAACTATGGCTACACCTTC. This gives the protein CASSVALDSVNYGYTF.